One and the same sample provided the 21 T cell receptor beta chains below, sequenced in a study of cytomegalovirus exposure and HLA in healthy donors. With 60 Vbeta and 13 Jbeta primers, the PCR was carried out. Clones were sequenced by immunoSEQ multiplex PCR, and TCRdb holds only the in-frame ones, with some missing. The repertoire holds approximately 120,000 clones, with approximately 80% as singletons. Specimen: PBMCs. All receptors come from a man between 40 and 49 years old in good health and CMV-seronegative.

The V and J genes are TRBV7-8 and TRBJ2-5; 7 positions agree with TRBD2. The junction had 7 bases not matched to a gene; V was cut back by 4 bases and J by 5 bases. Looked up from germline, CDR1 is SGHVS and CDR2 is FQNEAQ. The CDR3 loop spans 14 amino acids. Here the CDR3 DNA reads TGTGCCAGCAGCTCTAGCGCCGGGGGGGAGACCCAGTACTTC. Amino acids: CASSSSAGGETQYF.

The chain joins TRBV2 to TRBJ2-7; 8 bases agree with TRBD1. Germline trimming cut 7 bases from V and 3 bases from J; bases unmatched to any gene: 8. The CDR3 runs 14 residues. Germline assignment: CDR1 SNHLY and CDR2 FYNNEI. The CDR3 protein is CASTHATGDYEQYF. In nucleotides, the CDR3 is TGTGCCAGCACACATGCGACAGGGGACTACGAGCAGTACTTC.

The chain couples TRBV6-1 to TRBJ1-5, with D possibly being TRBD1 (6 bases). Trimming pared 5 bases from V and 1 base from J, leaving 9 bases between. The germline CDR1 and CDR2 sequences are MNHNS and SASEGT. This CDR3 comprises 14 residues. CDR3 sequence: CASSPDRSNQPQHF. DNA of the CDR3: TGTGCCAGCAGTCCGGACAGAAGCAATCAGCCCCAGCATTTT.

The J gene is TRBJ1-1, the V gene TRBV4-3; a possible D gene is TRBD1 (5 bases). V was clipped by 4 bases and J by 7 bases, with 16 bases between them. Germline V lookup: CDR1 LGHNA, CDR2 YSLEER. The CDR3 loop spans 14 amino acids. CDR3 bases: TGCGCCAGCAGCCGACGTGGGGGGATGGGTGAAGCTTTCTTT. Its protein is CASSRRGGMGEAFF.

This clone was seen only once. The rearrangement joins TRBV19 to TRBJ1-4; D not resolved. The CDR3 loop spans 13 amino acids. Looked up from germline, CDR1 is LNHDA and CDR2 is SQIVND (reference sequence). V was cut by 2 bases and J by 7 bases, with 8 bases left in between. DNA for the CDR3: TGTGCCAGTAGTATATATAGCGGTGAAAAACTGTTTTTT. Protein: CASSIYSGEKLFF.

This clone showed up just once. V gene TRBV20-1 combines with J gene TRBJ2-2, with D possibly matching TRBD1 (5 bases). V lost 6 bases and J 6 bases, leaving 8 bases between the germline ends. From germline, CDR1 is DFQATT and CDR2 SNEGSKA (reference sequence). This CDR3 is built from 11 residues. The CDR3 DNA follows: TGCAGTGCCAGGGAATCCGGGGAGCTGTTTTTT. Its translation: CSARESGELFF.

The chain has TRBV19 and TRBJ1-2; D unclear. CDR1 and CDR2 from the germline V gene are LNHDA and SQIVND (reference sequence). The CDR3 has 16 amino acids. The V and J ends lost 0 bases and 6 bases respectively, with 17 bases between them. CDR3 region: CASSIEWASFYDGYTF. CDR3 nucleotides: TGTGCCAGTAGTATAGAATGGGCAAGCTTTTATGATGGCTACACCTTC.

This clone was detected only once. J is TRBJ2-5 and V is TRBV11-1; possible D gene TRBD1, 5 bases. In germline, CDR1 is SGHAT, CDR2 FQDESV (reference sequence). The ends were cut back, 5 bases at V and 2 bases at J, with 18 bases in the middle. The CDR3 runs to 16 residues. CDR3 coding DNA: TGTGCCAGCAGCCCTAGGTCCCCCAACAGGCAAGAGACCCAGTACTTC. Protein sequence: CASSPRSPNRQETQYF.

The chain uses TRBV5-8 and TRBJ1-3; D remains ambiguous. Trimming shortened V by 2 bases and J by 0 bases, and 9 bases separated the two germline ends. CDR1 and CDR2 from the germline V gene are SGHTS and YDEGEE. CDR3 length: 15 residues. The CDR3 bases are TGTGCCAGCAGCTTTATGACTCCCTCTGGAAACACCATATATTTT. Translated, it gives CASSFMTPSGNTIYF.

J is TRBJ2-2 and V is TRBV5-1; D gene uncertain. The V gene lost 0 bases and the J gene lost 6 bases, with 12 bases spanning the gap. In germline, CDR1 is SGHRS, CDR2 YFSETQ. This CDR3 has 15 residues. The DNA for the CDR3 is TGCGCCAGCAGCTTGGGTCCGGGTGGTGCCGGGGAGCTGTTTTTT. Its protein product is CASSLGPGGAGELFF.

The rearrangement joins TRBV7-9 to TRBJ1-4, with TRBD1 matching over 9 bases. The trim removed 3 bases at V and 7 bases at J, leaving 6 bases unmatched. The CDR3 is 15 amino acids. Looked up from germline, CDR1 is SEHNR and CDR2 is FQNEAQ (reference sequence). CDR3 nucleotide sequence: TGTGCCAGCAGCTTGGACAGGGGAAGAGGTGAAAAACTGTTTTTT. This codes for CASSLDRGRGEKLFF.

The J gene is TRBJ1-1, the V gene TRBV11-2; tentatively, D is TRBD1 (6 bases). The CDR3 runs 16 residues. Trimming removed 4 bases at V and 4 bases at J, with 19 bases between. Looked up from germline, CDR1 is SGHAT and CDR2 is FQNNGV. The CDR3 DNA reads TGTGCCAGCAGCTCATACTCTCAAGGGGGGGGCACTGAAGCTTTCTTT. This sequence encodes CASSSYSQGGGTEAFF.

The chain has TRBV28 and TRBJ1-2; 11 bases line up with TRBD1. Germline values: CDR1 MDHEN, CDR2 SYDVKM. CDR3 length: 16 residues. The V gene end was trimmed by 4 bases and the J gene end by 8 bases; junction bases not matched to a gene: 12. For the CDR3, the DNA is TGTGCCAGCAGTTCTGGACAGGGGGCGCGGGTGTTAGGCTACACCTTC. It is translated as CASSSGQGARVLGYTF.

The chain joins TRBV9 to TRBJ1-4; D is perhaps TRBD1 (6 bases). The CDR3 consists of 18 residues. Germline V gives CDR1 SGDLS, CDR2 YYNGEE. V was trimmed by 1 base and J by 4 bases, leaving 20 bases between them. CDR3 sequence: CASSVHPLGQRDNEKLFF. CDR3 nucleotides: TGTGCCAGCAGCGTACACCCCCTAGGACAGAGAGATAATGAAAAACTGTTTTTT.

This rearrangement joins TRBV4-2 to TRBJ1-2; TRBD1 aligns across 8 bases. Germline V gives CDR1 LGHNA, CDR2 YNFKEQ. The CDR3 spans 16 residues. Trimming removed 3 bases from V and 6 bases from J; junction bases left unmatched: 12. The CDR3 here is CASSHFPGQGGDGYTF. CDR3 DNA sequence: TGTGCCAGCAGCCATTTTCCTGGACAGGGTGGGGATGGCTACACCTTC.

The genes are TRBV5-4 and TRBJ1-6, with a tentative D call TRBD1 (6 bases). The CDR3 extends over 15 amino acids. Deletions cut 2 bases from V and 9 bases from J, with 15 bases between. The germline gives CDR1 SGHNT, CDR2 YYREEE (reference sequence). CDR3 residues: CASSLPDRGASPLHF. The CDR3 bases are TGTGCCAGCAGCTTACCGGATCGGGGGGCTTCACCCCTCCACTTT.

CDR3 sequence: CASSLGTDSQMNTGELFF. For the CDR3, the DNA is TGCGCCAGCAGCTTGGGGACGGACAGCCAGATGAACACCGGGGAGCTGTTTTTT. The gene calls are TRBV5-1 and TRBJ2-2; TRBD1 might be the D (6 bases). The CDR3 consists of 18 residues. V was cut by 0 bases and J by 1 base, with 16 bases left in between. Germline values: CDR1 SGHRS, CDR2 YFSETQ.

The CDR3 nucleotides read TGTGCCAGCAGTAGTGGGACAGGGGACTACGAGCAGTACTTC. This translates into CASSSGTGDYEQYF. The chain links TRBV28 to TRBJ2-7, with 10 bases that match TRBD1. Germline V gene sequence: CDR1 MDHEN, CDR2 SYDVKM. V shed 5 bases, J shed 3 bases, and the junction held 4 bases outside the gene matches. The CDR3 runs to 14 residues.

The chain carries TRBV15 and TRBJ1-1; no definite D call. V lost 0 bases and J lost 4, with 12 bases in between. This CDR3 contains 15 residues. CDR1 is LNHNV and CDR2 is YYDKDF in the germline V gene (reference sequence). The CDR3 region is CATSREYGEGTEAFF. The CDR3 DNA reads TGTGCCACCAGCAGAGAGTACGGGGAGGGCACTGAAGCTTTCTTT. Full variable domain (rest looked up from reference TRBV15 and TRBJ1-1): DAMVIQNPRYQVTQFGKPVTLSCSQTLNHNVMYWYQQKSSQAPKLLFHYYDKDFNNEADTPDNFQSRRPNTSFCFLDIRSPGLGDTAMYLCATSREYGEGTEAFFGQGTRLTVV.

This clone was recorded once. The V and J genes are TRBV4-3 and TRBJ2-3; no definite D call. Germline loops: CDR1 LGHNA, CDR2 YSLEER. Trimming left V 1 base short and J 4 bases short, with 9 bases between. The CDR3 is made up of 14 amino acids. The CDR3 here is CASSQGVRADTQYF. The CDR3 DNA sequence: TGCGCCAGCAGCCAAGGGGTCCGGGCAGATACGCAGTATTTT.

This rearrangement joins TRBV10-2 to TRBJ2-5; 10 positions match TRBD2. This CDR3 is built from 14 residues. CDR1 and CDR2 (germline): WSHSY, SAAADI. V lost 5 bases to trimming and J lost 5 bases; unmatched junction nucleotides: 5. The CDR3 region has the DNA TGCGCCAGCAGTTCCCCTAGCGGGGGTGAGACCCAGTACTTC. Translation: CASSSPSGGETQYF.